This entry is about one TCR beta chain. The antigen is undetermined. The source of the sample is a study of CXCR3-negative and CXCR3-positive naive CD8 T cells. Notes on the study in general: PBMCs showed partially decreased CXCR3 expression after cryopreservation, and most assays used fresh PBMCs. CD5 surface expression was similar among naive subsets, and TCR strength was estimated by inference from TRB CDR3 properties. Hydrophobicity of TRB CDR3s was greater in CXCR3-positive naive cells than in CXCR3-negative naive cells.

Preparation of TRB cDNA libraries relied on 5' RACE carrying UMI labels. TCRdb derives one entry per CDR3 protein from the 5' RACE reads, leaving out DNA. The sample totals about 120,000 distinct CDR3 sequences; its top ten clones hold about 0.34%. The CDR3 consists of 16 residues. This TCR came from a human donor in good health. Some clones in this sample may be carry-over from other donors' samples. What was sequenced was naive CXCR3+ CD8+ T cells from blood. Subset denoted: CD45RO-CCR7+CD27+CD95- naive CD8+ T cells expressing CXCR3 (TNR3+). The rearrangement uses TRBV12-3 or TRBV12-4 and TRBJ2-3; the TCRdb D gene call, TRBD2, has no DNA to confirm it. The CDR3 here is CTSRQLAGGLPDTQYF.